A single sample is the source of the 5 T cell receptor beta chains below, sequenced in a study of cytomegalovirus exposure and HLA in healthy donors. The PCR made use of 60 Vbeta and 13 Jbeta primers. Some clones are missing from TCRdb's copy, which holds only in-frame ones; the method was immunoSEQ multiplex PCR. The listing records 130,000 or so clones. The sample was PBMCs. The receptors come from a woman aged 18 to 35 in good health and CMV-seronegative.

This chain's CDR3 is CASSKARRVTDTQYF. The CDR3 DNA reads TGTGCCAGTAGTAAGGCCAGACGGGTCACAGATACGCAGTATTTT. The chain uses TRBV19 and TRBJ2-3; no firm D call. Trimming took 4 bases from V and 2 from J, leaving 13 bases between them. The CDR3 contains 15 residues. Looked up from germline, CDR1 is LNHDA and CDR2 is SQIVND (reference sequence).

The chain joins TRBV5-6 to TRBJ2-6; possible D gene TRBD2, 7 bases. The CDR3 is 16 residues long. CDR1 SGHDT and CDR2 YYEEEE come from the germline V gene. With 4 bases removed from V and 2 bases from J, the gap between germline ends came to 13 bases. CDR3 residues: CASSLQGGAGANVLTF. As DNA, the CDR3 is TGTGCCAGCAGCCTCCAAGGGGGGGCTGGGGCCAACGTCCTGACTTTC.

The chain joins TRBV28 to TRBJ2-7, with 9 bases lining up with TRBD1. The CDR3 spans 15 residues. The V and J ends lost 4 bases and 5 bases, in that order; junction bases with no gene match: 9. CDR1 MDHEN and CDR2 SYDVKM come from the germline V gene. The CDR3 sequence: CASSSPGTGRHEQYV. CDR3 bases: TGTGCCAGCAGTTCTCCGGGGACAGGGAGGCACGAGCAGTACGTC.

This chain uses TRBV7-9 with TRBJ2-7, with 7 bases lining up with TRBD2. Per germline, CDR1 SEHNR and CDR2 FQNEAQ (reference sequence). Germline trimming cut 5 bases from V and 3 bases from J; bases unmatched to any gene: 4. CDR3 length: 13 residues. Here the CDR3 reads CASSPGGSYEQYV. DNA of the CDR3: TGTGCCAGCAGCCCCGGGGGGAGCTACGAGCAGTACGTC.

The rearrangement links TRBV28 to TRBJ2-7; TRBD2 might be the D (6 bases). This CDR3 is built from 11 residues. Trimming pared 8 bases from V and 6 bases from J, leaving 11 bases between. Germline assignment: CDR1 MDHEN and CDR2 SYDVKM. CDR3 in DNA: TGTGCCAGCGGTGGAGCGGGCGAGCAGTACGTC. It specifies CASGGAGEQYV.